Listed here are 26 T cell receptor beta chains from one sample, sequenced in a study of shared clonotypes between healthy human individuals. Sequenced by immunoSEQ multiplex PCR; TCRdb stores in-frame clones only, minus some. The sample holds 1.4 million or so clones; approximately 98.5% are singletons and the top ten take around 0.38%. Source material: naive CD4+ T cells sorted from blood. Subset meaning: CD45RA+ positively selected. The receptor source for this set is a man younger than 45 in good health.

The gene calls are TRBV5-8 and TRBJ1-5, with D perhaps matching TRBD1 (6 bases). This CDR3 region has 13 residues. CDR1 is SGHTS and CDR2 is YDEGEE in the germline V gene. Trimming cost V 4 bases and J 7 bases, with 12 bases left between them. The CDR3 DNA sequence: TGTGCCAGCAGCGACAGGATGCTACAGCCCCAGCATTTT. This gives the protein CASSDRMLQPQHF.

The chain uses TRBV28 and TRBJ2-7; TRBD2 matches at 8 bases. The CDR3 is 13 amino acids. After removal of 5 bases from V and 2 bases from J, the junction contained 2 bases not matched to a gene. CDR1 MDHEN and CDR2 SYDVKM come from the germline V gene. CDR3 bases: TGTGCCAGCAGTCCAGCGGGAGCCTACGAGCAGTACTTC. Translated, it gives CASSPAGAYEQYF.

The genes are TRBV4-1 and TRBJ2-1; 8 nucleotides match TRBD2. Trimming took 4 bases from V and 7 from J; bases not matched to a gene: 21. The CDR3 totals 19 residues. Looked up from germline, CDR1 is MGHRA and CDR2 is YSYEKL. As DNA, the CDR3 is TGCGCCAGCAGCCTCAGGAGTGGAGCGGGAGCTAAAAGGGGGAATGAGCAGTTCTTC. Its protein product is CASSLRSGAGAKRGNEQFF.

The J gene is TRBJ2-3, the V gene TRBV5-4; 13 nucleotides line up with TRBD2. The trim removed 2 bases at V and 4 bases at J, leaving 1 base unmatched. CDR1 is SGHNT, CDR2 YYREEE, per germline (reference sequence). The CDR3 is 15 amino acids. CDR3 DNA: TGTGCCAGCAGCTTTGGACTAGCGGGAGCAGATACGCAGTATTTT. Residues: CASSFGLAGADTQYF.

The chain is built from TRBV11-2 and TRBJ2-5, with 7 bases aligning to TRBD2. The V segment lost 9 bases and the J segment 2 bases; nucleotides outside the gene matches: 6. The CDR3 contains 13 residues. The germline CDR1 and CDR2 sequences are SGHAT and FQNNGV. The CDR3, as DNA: TGTGCCAGTAGTCTAGCGGAGCAAGAGACCCAGTACTTC. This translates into CASSLAEQETQYF.

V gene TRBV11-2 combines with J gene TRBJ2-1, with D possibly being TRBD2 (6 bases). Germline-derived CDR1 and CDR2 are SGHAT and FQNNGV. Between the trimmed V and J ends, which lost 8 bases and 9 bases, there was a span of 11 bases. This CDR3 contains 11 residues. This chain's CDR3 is CASGFSGEQFF. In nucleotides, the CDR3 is TGTGCCAGCGGTTTTAGCGGTGAGCAGTTCTTC. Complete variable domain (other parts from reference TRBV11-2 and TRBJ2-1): EAGVAQSPRYKIIEKRQSVAFWCNPISGHATLYWYQQILGQGPKLLIQFQNNGVVDDSQLPKDRFSAERLKGVDSTLKIQPAKLEDSAVYLCASGFSGEQFFGPGTRLTVL.

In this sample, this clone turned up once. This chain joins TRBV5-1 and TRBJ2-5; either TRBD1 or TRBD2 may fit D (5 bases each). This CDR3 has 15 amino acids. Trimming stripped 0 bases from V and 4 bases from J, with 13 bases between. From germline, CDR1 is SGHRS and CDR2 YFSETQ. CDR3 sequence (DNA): TGCGCCAGCAGCTTGGCGGGGCCAAGAGGAGAGACCCAGTACTTC. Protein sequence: CASSLAGPRGETQYF.

The CDR3 DNA reads as TGTGCCAGCTCACTATACCGGGCCGACTACGAGCAGTACTTC. It yields the protein CASSLYRADYEQYF. The V call is TRBV18, the J call TRBJ2-7; D not certain. Trimming removed 4 bases at V and 3 bases at J, with 13 bases between. This CDR3 is built from 14 residues. Per germline, CDR1 KGHSH and CDR2 LQKENI.

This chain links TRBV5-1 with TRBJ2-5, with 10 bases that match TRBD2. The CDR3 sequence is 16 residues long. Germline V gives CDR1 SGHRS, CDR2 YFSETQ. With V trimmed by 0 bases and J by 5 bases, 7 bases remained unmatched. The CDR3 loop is CASSLVPSGSGETQYF. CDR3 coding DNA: TGCGCCAGCAGCTTGGTTCCTAGCGGGAGCGGCGAGACCCAGTACTTC.

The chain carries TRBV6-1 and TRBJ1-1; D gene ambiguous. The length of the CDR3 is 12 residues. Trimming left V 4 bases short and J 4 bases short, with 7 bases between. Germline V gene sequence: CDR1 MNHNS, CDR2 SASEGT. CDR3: CASSVSLTEAFF. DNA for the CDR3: TGTGCCAGCAGTGTTTCCCTCACTGAAGCTTTCTTT.

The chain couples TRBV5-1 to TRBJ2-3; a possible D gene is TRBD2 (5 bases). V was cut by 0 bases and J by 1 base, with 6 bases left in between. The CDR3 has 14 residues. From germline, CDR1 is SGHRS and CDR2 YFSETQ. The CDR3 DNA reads TGCGCCAGCAGCTTGGAGGAGGGCACAGATACGCAGTATTTT. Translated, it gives CASSLEEGTDTQYF.

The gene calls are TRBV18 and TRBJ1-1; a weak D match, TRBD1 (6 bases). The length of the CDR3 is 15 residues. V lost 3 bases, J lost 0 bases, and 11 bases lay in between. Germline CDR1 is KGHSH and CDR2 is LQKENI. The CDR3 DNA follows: TGTGCCAGCTCACCCGGGACACCTATGAACACTGAAGCTTTCTTT. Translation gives CASSPGTPMNTEAFF. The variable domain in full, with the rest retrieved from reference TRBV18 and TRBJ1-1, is NAGVMQNPRHLVRRRGQEARLRCSPMKGHSHVYWYRQLPEEGLKFMVYLQKENIIDESGMPKERFSAEFPKEGPSILRIQQVVRGDSAAYFCASSPGTPMNTEAFFGQGTRLTVV.

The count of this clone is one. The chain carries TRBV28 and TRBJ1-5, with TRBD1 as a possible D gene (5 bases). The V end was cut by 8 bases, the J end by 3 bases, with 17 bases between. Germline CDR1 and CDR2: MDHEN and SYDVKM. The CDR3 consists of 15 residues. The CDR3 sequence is CASYAGGGNNQPQHF. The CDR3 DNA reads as TGTGCCAGCTATGCCGGGGGAGGAAACAATCAGCCCCAGCATTTT.

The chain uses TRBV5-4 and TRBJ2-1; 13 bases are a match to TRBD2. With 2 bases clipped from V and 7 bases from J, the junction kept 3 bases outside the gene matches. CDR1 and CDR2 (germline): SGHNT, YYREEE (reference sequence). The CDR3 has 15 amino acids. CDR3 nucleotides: TGTGCCAGCAGCTTTCCGGGACTAGCGGGAAATGAGCAGTTCTTC. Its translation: CASSFPGLAGNEQFF.

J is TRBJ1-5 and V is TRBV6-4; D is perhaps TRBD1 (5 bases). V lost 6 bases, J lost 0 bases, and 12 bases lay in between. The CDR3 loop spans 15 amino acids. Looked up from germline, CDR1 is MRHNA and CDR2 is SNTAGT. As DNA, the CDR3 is TGTGCCAGCAGGGAGGGGCACAATAGCAATCAGCCCCAGCATTTT. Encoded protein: CASREGHNSNQPQHF.

The CDR3 sequence: CASSSQGSQTQYF. DNA of the CDR3: TGCGCCAGCAGCTCACAGGGTTCGCAGACCCAGTACTTC. The chain joins TRBV5-1 to TRBJ2-5; D is perhaps TRBD1 (6 bases). The germline V gene encodes CDR1 SGHRS and CDR2 YFSETQ. CDR3 length: 13 residues. Trimming left V 3 bases short and J 6 bases short, with 12 bases between.

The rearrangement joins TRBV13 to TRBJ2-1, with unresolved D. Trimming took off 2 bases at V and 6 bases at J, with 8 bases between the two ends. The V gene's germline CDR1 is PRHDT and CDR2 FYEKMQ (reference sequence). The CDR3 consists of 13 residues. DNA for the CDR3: TGTGCCAGCAGCTTATACTGGGTCAATGAGCAGTTCTTC. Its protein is CASSLYWVNEQFF.

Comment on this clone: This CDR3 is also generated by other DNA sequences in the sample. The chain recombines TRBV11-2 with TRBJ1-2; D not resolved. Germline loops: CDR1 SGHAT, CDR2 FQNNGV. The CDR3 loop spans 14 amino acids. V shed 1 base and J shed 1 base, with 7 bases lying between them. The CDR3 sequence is CASSLGPSNYGYTF. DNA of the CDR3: TGTGCCAGCAGCTTAGGTCCGAGTAACTATGGCTACACCTTC.

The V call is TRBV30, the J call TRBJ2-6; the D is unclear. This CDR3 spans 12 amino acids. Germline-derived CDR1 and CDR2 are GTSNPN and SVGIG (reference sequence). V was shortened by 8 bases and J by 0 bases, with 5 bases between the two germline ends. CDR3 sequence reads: CALDSGANVLTF. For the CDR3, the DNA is TGTGCCCTCGACTCTGGGGCCAACGTCCTGACTTTC.

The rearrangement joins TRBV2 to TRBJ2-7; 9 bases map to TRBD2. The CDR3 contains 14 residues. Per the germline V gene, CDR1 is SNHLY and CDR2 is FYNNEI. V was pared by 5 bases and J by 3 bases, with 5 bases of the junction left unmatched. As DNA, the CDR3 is TGTGCCAGCAGTAAGACTAGCGGACTCTACGAGCAGTACTTC. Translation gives CASSKTSGLYEQYF.

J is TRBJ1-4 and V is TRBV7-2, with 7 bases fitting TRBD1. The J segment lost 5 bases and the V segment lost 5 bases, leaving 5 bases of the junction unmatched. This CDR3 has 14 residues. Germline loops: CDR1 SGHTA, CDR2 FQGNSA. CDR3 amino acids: CASSPDRWNEKLFF. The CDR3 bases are TGTGCCAGCAGCCCGGACAGGTGGAATGAAAAACTGTTTTTT.

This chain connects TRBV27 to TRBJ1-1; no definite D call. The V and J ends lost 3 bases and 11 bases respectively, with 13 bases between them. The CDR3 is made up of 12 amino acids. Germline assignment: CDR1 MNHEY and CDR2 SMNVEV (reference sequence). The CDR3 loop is CASSFFGGVAFF. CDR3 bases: TGTGCCAGCAGTTTTTTCGGCGGGGTTGCTTTCTTT.

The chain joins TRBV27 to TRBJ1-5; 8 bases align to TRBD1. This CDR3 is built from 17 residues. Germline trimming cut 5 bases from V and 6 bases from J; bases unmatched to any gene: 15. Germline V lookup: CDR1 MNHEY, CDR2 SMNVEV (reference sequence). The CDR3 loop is CASSPGQGKSFAQPQHF. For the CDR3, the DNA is TGTGCCAGCAGTCCCGGACAGGGAAAGAGTTTTGCTCAGCCCCAGCATTTT.

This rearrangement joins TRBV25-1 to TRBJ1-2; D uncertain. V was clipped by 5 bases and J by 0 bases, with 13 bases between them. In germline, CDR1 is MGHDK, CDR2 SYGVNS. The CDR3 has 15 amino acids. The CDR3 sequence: CASSSARGTNYGYTF. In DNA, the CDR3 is TGTGCCAGCAGTTCTGCGCGAGGGACTAACTATGGCTACACCTTC.

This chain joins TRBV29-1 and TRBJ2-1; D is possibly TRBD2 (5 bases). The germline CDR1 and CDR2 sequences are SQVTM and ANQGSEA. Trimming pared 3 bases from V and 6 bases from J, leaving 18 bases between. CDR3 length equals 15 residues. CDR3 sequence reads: CSVESMASRTNEQFF. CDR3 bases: TGCAGCGTTGAGAGTATGGCTAGCCGAACCAATGAGCAGTTCTTC.

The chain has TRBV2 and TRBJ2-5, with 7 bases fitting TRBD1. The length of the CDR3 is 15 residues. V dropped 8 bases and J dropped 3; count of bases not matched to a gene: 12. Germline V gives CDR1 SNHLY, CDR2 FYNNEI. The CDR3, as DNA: TGTGCCAGCGGTGGGTGGACCGGGACAGAAGAGACCCAGTACTTC. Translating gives CASGGWTGTEETQYF.